This TCR beta chain was observed in a study of T cells after yellow fever vaccination. TCRdb re-derived calls from the 5' RACE reads in MiXCR, one entry per CDR3 protein. Of some 300,000 distinct CDR3 sequences listed, more than 3% are singletons. V lost 5 bases to trimming and J lost 5 bases, with 13 bases between them. The germline V gene encodes CDR1 MNHEY and CDR2 SVGAGI. The CDR3 is 13 amino acids. This TCR came from a man aged 18 to 29 who received the YFV17D yellow fever vaccine. This chain joins TRBV6-5 and TRBJ2-7; a weak D match, TRBD2 (5 bases). The sequenced sample was PBMCs, obtained on the day of the yellow fever booster vaccination. CDR3 sequence reads: CASSLTSGNEQYF. The CDR3 DNA reads as TGTGCCAGCAGTCTTACGTCGGGGAACGAGCAGTACTTC.